These 25 T cell receptor beta chains were sequenced from one sample in a study of brain T cells in children with intractable seizures. Profiling relied on immunoSEQ multiplex PCR, and the TCRdb table lists in-frame clones only, not all of them. Among roughly 64,000 clones listed, more than 95% were seen once. The sequencing used peripheral blood, collected at surgery. These receptors all come from a boy under two years old with focal cortical dysplasia and intractable seizures.

This clone has only one observation. Here the CDR3 DNA reads TGTGCCAGCAGCAAAGCGCGGGCGTGCCCCGAAACGGTCTACGAGCAGTACTTC. Residues: CASSKARACPETVYEQYF. The rearrangement links TRBV21-1 to TRBJ2-7; TRBD2 is the table's D call and was not checked against the DNA. TRBV21-1 is an annotated pseudogene. The CDR3 totals 18 residues.

The chain employs TRBV6-1 and TRBJ1-3; D is unresolved. This CDR3 spans 13 amino acids. Germline CDR1 reads MNHNS; CDR2 reads SASEGT. The V end lost 3 bases, the J end lost 0 bases, and 3 bases lay between the germline ends. The CDR3 loop reads CASSDRSGNTIYF. In DNA form, the CDR3 reads TGTGCCAGCAGTGACCGCTCTGGAAACACCATATATTTT.

V gene TRBV10-3 combines with J gene TRBJ1-2; D possibly corresponds to TRBD1 (5 bases). Trimming removed 7 bases at V and 4 bases at J, with 16 bases between. The germline V gene encodes CDR1 ENHRY and CDR2 SYGVKD. This CDR3 spans 14 amino acids. The CDR3 bases are TGTGCCATCACCGACCCGCGGGGGGGCTATGGCTACACCTTC. This encodes CAITDPRGGYGYTF.

This rearrangement joins TRBV6-2 or TRBV6-3 to TRBJ2-7; 15 bases line up with TRBD2. The V and J ends lost 0 bases and 6 bases, in that order; junction bases with no gene match: 6. Germline V gene lookup returns CDR1 MNHEY and CDR2 SVGEGT. The CDR3 sequence is 17 residues long. The CDR3 sequence is CASSYSRTSGRAAEQYF. The CDR3 nucleotides read TGTGCCAGCAGTTACTCCCGGACTAGCGGGAGGGCCGCCGAGCAGTACTTC.

The V gene is TRBV7-2, the J gene TRBJ1-3; a possible D gene is TRBD1 (6 bases). Trimming took off 0 bases at V and 0 bases at J, with 21 bases between the two ends. Germline lookup yields CDR1 SGHTA and CDR2 FQGNSA. The CDR3 is made up of 20 amino acids. The CDR3 spells CASSLAGPPKDSGSGNTIYF. DNA of the CDR3: TGTGCCAGCAGCTTAGCGGGGCCACCGAAGGACAGCGGCTCTGGAAACACCATATATTTT.

J is TRBJ2-1 and V is TRBV9; D unclear. V lost 4 bases and J 9 bases, leaving 14 bases between the germline ends. The germline gives CDR1 SGDLS, CDR2 YYNGEE. The CDR3 contains 13 residues. CDR3 amino acids: CASSPLGRSEQFF. The CDR3 DNA follows: TGTGCCAGCAGCCCCCTGGGTCGCTCTGAGCAGTTCTTC. Full variable domain (outside the CDR3, taken from reference TRBV9 and TRBJ2-1): DSGVTQTPKHLITATGQRVTLRCSPRSGDLSVYWYQQSLDQGLQFLIQYYNGEERAKGNILERFSAQQFPDLHSELNLSSLELGDSALYFCASSPLGRSEQFFGPGTRLTVL.

The V gene is TRBV7-9, the J gene TRBJ2-1; D might be TRBD2 (5 bases). V lost 2 bases and J lost 10, with 6 bases in between. Germline lookup yields CDR1 SEHNR and CDR2 FQNEAQ (reference sequence). There are 11 residues in the CDR3. The CDR3 region has the DNA TGTGCCAGCAGCTTACGGAGGGAGCAGTTCTTC. It codes for CASSLRREQFF.

The rearrangement joins TRBV6-1 to TRBJ2-6; no definite D call. Germline V gene data show CDR1 as MNHNS and CDR2 as SASEGT. V lost 1 base, J lost 3 bases, and 16 bases lay in between. This CDR3 is built from 18 residues. The CDR3 here is CASSEVKWEGIGANVLTF. The CDR3 nucleotides are TGTGCCAGCAGTGAAGTGAAATGGGAAGGGATTGGGGCCAACGTCCTGACTTTC.

V gene TRBV7-9 combines with J gene TRBJ2-3; D remains unclear. Trimming removed 4 bases from V and 8 bases from J, with 25 bases in between. Germline V gene data show CDR1 as SEHNR and CDR2 as FQNEAQ (reference sequence). The CDR3 covers 17 residues. The CDR3 coding sequence is TGTGCCAGCAGCTCAATGCGAACCAGCAGCTCCGGTGGTACGCAGTATTTT. It codes for CASSSMRTSSSGGTQYF.

V and J are TRBV19 and TRBJ1-6; unclear D gene. CDR1 and CDR2 (germline): LNHDA, SQIVND (reference sequence). This CDR3 has 17 amino acids. The ends were cut back, 4 bases at V and 7 bases at J, with 20 bases in the middle. This CDR3 is CASSNYYGVLGNSPLHF. CDR3 nucleotide sequence: TGTGCCAGTAGTAACTATTACGGGGTCCTCGGGAATTCACCCCTCCACTTT. The complete variable domain, with remaining parts taken from reference TRBV19 and TRBJ1-6, reads DGGITQSPKYLFRKEGQNVTLSCEQNLNHDAMYWYRQDPGQGLRLIYYSQIVNDFQKGDIAEGYSVSREKKESFPLTVTSAQKNPTAFYLCASSNYYGVLGNSPLHFGNGTRLTVT.

This clone showed up just a few times. V gene TRBV6-6 combines with J gene TRBJ1-2; D uncertain. The germline V and J ends were trimmed by 2 bases and 13 bases, with 14 bases remaining between them. The CDR3 loop spans 12 amino acids. Per the germline V gene, CDR1 is MNHNY and CDR2 is SVGAGI (reference sequence). CDR3 bases: TGTGCCAGCAGTTACAGCCAATCAACGGTCACCTTC. Translated, it gives CASSYSQSTVTF.

V is TRBV28 and J is TRBJ1-5; D is unresolved. This CDR3 has 14 amino acids. Germline lookup yields CDR1 MDHEN and CDR2 SYDVKM. Trimming pared 3 bases from V and 1 base from J, leaving 7 bases between. The CDR3 DNA follows: TGTGCCAGCAGTTTGGGGTTCAGCAATCAGCCCCAGCATTTT. Protein sequence: CASSLGFSNQPQHF. Variable domain in full (rest from reference TRBV28 and TRBJ1-5): DVKVTQSSRYLVKRTGEKVFLECVQDMDHENMFWYRQDPGLGLRLIYFSYDVKMKEKGDIPEGYSVSREKKERFSLILESASTNQTSMYLCASSLGFSNQPQHFGDGTRLSIL.

This rearrangement joins TRBV20-1 to TRBJ1-1; a possible D gene is TRBD1 (5 bases). The V and J ends lost 3 bases and 8 bases respectively, with 10 bases between them. The CDR3 covers 11 residues. Germline CDR1 DFQATT, CDR2 SNEGSKA (reference sequence). The CDR3, as DNA: TGCAGTGCTAGTAAACAGGAGGAAGCTTTCTTT. Amino acids: CSASKQEEAFF.

The chain is built from TRBV28 and TRBJ1-1, with D perhaps matching TRBD1 (5 bases). The CDR3 contains 12 residues. The V gene lost 5 bases and the J gene lost 11 bases, with 15 bases spanning the gap. The germline gives CDR1 MDHEN, CDR2 SYDVKM. CDR3 sequence reads: CASSAPGPRAFF. In nucleotides, the CDR3 is TGTGCCAGCAGTGCCCCAGGGCCGCGGGCTTTCTTT.

The gene calls are TRBV4-1 and TRBJ1-4; D remains unclear. CDR3 length: 18 residues. Trimming took 0 bases from V and 2 from J, leaving 16 bases between them. CDR1 MGHRA and CDR2 YSYEKL come from the germline V gene. CDR3 in DNA: TGCGCCAGCAGCCAAGATCTTAGGGCGCGGGGTACTAATGAAAAACTGTTTTTT. Translating it yields CASSQDLRARGTNEKLFF.

This clone appeared a single time. The chain joins TRBV15 to TRBJ2-7, with a tentative D call TRBD1 (6 bases). The V gene's germline CDR1 is LNHNV and CDR2 YYDKDF (reference sequence). The CDR3 has 17 residues. V gave up 0 bases and J gave up 1 base, with 16 bases separating them. CDR3 region: CATSREGMAGASYEQYF. CDR3 coding DNA: TGTGCCACCAGCAGAGAAGGTATGGCAGGGGCTTCCTACGAGCAGTACTTC.

The chain links TRBV5-6 to TRBJ1-2; 8 bases are shared with TRBD1. Trimming at V came to 4 bases and at J to 6 bases, leaving 5 bases not matched to a gene. Germline CDR1 reads SGHDT; CDR2 reads YYEEEE. CDR3 length: 13 residues. CDR3 in DNA: TGTGCCAGCAGCCCGGGGGACAGGCATGGCTACACCTTC. It is translated as CASSPGDRHGYTF. Based on the CDR3 plus reference TRBV5-6 and TRBJ1-2, the full variable domain is DAGVTQSPTHLIKTRGQQVTLRCSPKSGHDTVSWYQQALGQGPQFIFQYYEEEERQRGNFPDRFSGHQFPNYSSELNVNALLLGDSALYLCASSPGDRHGYTFGSGTRLTVV.

The V call is TRBV19, the J call TRBJ2-7, with TRBD2 matching over 12 bases. The CDR3 extends over 15 amino acids. The germline gives CDR1 LNHDA, CDR2 SQIVND (reference sequence). The junction had 5 bases not matched to a gene; V was cut back by 3 bases and J by 5 bases. CDR3 sequence: CASSMVLAGGDEQYF. Written as DNA, the CDR3 is TGTGCCAGTAGTATGGTACTAGCGGGAGGAGACGAGCAGTACTTC.

This chain links TRBV7-2 with TRBJ2-4; D gene unclear. This CDR3 contains 13 residues. Per germline, CDR1 SGHTA and CDR2 FQGNSA. Deletions cut 1 base from V and 9 bases from J, with 10 bases between. CDR3 nucleotide sequence: TGTGCCAGCAGCTTAGACCCACTTCTCATTCAGTACTTC. Protein sequence: CASSLDPLLIQYF.

The CDR3 nucleotides read TGTGCCAGCAGCCCGGGACTAGCGGGGCCTTCCCAAGAGACCCAGTACTTC. This sequence encodes CASSPGLAGPSQETQYF. The chain employs TRBV7-9 and TRBJ2-5; 13 nucleotides align to TRBD2. Germline-derived CDR1 and CDR2 are SEHNR and FQNEAQ (reference sequence). This CDR3 comprises 17 residues. The J segment lost 1 base and the V segment lost 5 bases, leaving 7 bases of the junction unmatched.

The rearrangement links TRBV10-3 to TRBJ2-7; 9 nucleotides line up with TRBD2. The germline V gene encodes CDR1 ENHRY and CDR2 SYGVKD. V shed 4 bases and J 3 bases; nucleotides not matched to a gene: 7. The CDR3 length is 15 residues. The CDR3 loop reads CAISGVSGGNYEQYF. CDR3 coding DNA: TGTGCCATCAGTGGGGTTAGCGGGGGCAACTACGAGCAGTACTTC.

This clone occurred once. This rearrangement joins TRBV9 to TRBJ1-4, with D maybe TRBD1 (5 bases). This CDR3 contains 16 residues. The V gene's germline CDR1 is SGDLS and CDR2 YYNGEE. The V end lost 7 bases, the J end lost 8 bases, and 24 bases lay between the germline ends. CDR3 residues: CASGAQGVNGVEKLFF. The CDR3 nucleotides are TGTGCCAGCGGTGCTCAAGGGGTCAACGGAGTGGAAAAACTGTTTTTT.

The chain links TRBV4-2 to TRBJ2-5; 9 bases map to TRBD2. Germline CDR1 LGHNA, CDR2 YNFKEQ. The CDR3 has 17 residues. After removal of 2 bases from V and 1 base from J, the junction contained 8 bases not matched to a gene. Here the CDR3 DNA reads TGTGCCAGCAGCCAAAACGGTATAGCGGGGGCCCAAGAGACCCAGTACTTC. Protein sequence: CASSQNGIAGAQETQYF.

The chain has TRBV19 and TRBJ1-2; D is unresolved. There are 12 residues in the CDR3. V was shortened by 3 bases and J by 5 bases, with 7 bases between the two germline ends. Germline V lookup: CDR1 LNHDA, CDR2 SQIVND (reference sequence). CDR3 DNA: TGTGCCAGTAGTATCACGGGTTATGGCTACACCTTC. Translating gives CASSITGYGYTF.

The V and J genes are TRBV7-9 and TRBJ1-2; no reliable D call. The CDR3 spans 15 residues. The V gene lost 3 bases and the J gene lost 0 bases, with 11 bases spanning the gap. Looked up from germline, CDR1 is SEHNR and CDR2 is FQNEAQ (reference sequence). The chain's CDR3 is CASSFRRHANYGYTF. The CDR3 DNA sequence: TGTGCCAGCAGCTTTAGGCGACACGCTAACTATGGCTACACCTTC.